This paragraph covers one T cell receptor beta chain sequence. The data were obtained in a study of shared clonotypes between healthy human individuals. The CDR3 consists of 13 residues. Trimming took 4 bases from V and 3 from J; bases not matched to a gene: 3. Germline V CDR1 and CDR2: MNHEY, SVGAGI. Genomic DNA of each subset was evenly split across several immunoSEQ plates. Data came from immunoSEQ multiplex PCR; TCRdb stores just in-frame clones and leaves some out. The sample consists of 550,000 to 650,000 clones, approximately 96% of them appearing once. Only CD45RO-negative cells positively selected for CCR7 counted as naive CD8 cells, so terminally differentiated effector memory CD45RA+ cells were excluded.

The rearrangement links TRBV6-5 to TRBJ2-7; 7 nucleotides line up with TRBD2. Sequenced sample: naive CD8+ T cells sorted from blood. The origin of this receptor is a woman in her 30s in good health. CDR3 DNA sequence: TGTGCCAGCAGTTCAGAGCGGGACTACGAGCAGTACTTC. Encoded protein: CASSSERDYEQYF.